This T cell receptor beta chain was identified during a study of T-cell memory formation after mild COVID-19 (dated by TCRdb to 2020 to 2022). A note on the overall study: TCR sequence clusters from the two donors were found to be largely donor specific. Longitudinal TCRalpha and TCRbeta repertoire sequencing tracked T-cell clones expanding and contracting after mild COVID-19 in a couple of donors. The cohort comprised two young, previously healthy adult volunteers, one female and one male.

The germline V gene (reference sequence) supplies CDR1 SEHNR and CDR2 FQNEAQ. The cysteine opens and the phenylalanine closes a CDR3 of 16 amino acids. The read is trimmed to its CDR3 DNA, 48 bases read in frame from base 1. V lost 6 bases and J lost 2 bases, and the count of bases not matched to a germline gene is 8. Paper-wide results and their limitations: Some responding clones were detected in pre-infection memory, suggesting pre-existing cross-reactive memory T cells joined the SARS-CoV-2 response. Contracting CD4+ clones turned up mainly in the CM and EM memory subsets, whereas EMRA was where CD8+ clones were enriched. Balanced CD4/CD8 phenotypes were observed for clones contracting from day 15 to 85, whereas a bias towards CD4+ was observed for a second wave of clones expanding from day 15 to 37. The study included only a couple of mild cases, and larger cohorts that include severe cases with pre-infection samples were judged to be necessary. Whether the second-wave clones peaking on day 37 were SARS-CoV-2 specific was not confirmed.

Instrument used: Illumina NovaSeq 6000. Using 5'RACE with constant-segment primers, TCRalpha and TCRbeta cDNA libraries were constructed, with sample barcodes and unique molecular identifiers added in the process. Trizol reagent was used to extract RNA from every sample. Library amplification was performed in two PCR steps, and a second sample barcode and Illumina TruSeq adapters were introduced in the second step. Libraries were sequenced on an Illumina NovaSeq with 2 x 150 bp paired-end reads. Per the original workflow: The reads were demultiplexed and collapsed into UMI-guided consensus sequences using migec v1.2.7. With mixcr v2.1.11, UMI consensuses were aligned to TRA and TRB V and J templates and assembled into clonotypes. A clonotype was counted as expanded or contracted only when both edgeR and NoisET called the clonotype significant, with the noise models trained on biological replicates. For edgeR calls, a false discovery rate-adjusted p below 0.01 and a log2 fold-change threshold of 1 were applied. As an exploratory analysis of dynamics, PCA with hierarchical clustering was applied to max-normalized trajectories of the 1000 most abundant clonotypes. Each responding clone was given a CD4 or CD8 phenotype based on the CD4+ and CD8+ repertoires, which had been sequenced separately. The raw public reads went through TCRdb reprocessing: fastp at Q25, MiXCR clone calling, in-frame beta chains kept. All rows with the same CDR3 protein become a single entry with the most common DNA and genes. The V and J calls and clone size come from TCRdb's table, not from the authors' own analysis. The sample contains 6,100 or so distinct CDR3 sequences, around 18% of them found a single time. The ten largest clones capture around 60% of the sample.

A remark on this clonotype: Its antigen is still unknown. No much larger clone is present one base from it, and per-base qualities are unavailable.

PBMCs were isolated by Ficoll-Paque density gradient centrifugation. The chain is assembled from TRBV7-9 and TRBJ2-4; TRBD1 matches 9 bases in the middle. The specimen sequenced was PBMCs or a T cell subset sorted from them (not recorded which). The source of this sequence is an adult woman who had mild COVID-19 (a few samples of this study predate the infection). The sample titles of this study are shuffled in the database, so cell type and time point are left out; the donor was told from shared clones. For the CDR3, the sequence is CASSLPGTGTKNIQYF. The sequence in DNA is TGTGCCAGCAGTTTACCCGGGACAGGGACCAAAAACATTCAGTACTTC.